This TCR beta chain was identified in a study of T cell repertoires in cytomegalovirus infection. Study overall: TCR beta signatures that were public indicated CMV infection and matching HLA type.

For this clonotype: The antigen is undetermined.

V lost 5 bases to trimming and J lost 2 bases, with 16 bases between them. The germline gives CDR1 MNHEY, CDR2 SMNVEV (reference sequence). This CDR3 comprises 15 residues. Via MiXCR, TCRdb re-called the reads, giving one row per CDR3 protein. The data show roughly 800,000 distinct CDR3 sequences, with almost 30% seen just once and 13% held by the top ten. The origin of this receptor is a human donor in good health (CMV status not recorded). Some clones in this sample may be carry-over from other donors' samples. The rearrangement joins TRBV27 to TRBJ2-7, with D possibly being TRBD1 (6 bases). The sequenced sample was cultured CD8+ T cells from PBMCs, obtained from culture after CMV antigen stimulation. CDR3 DNA sequence: TGTGCCAGCAGTCACCGGGACATTTTCGCCTACGAGCAGTACTTC. This sequence encodes CASSHRDIFAYEQYF.